This entry lists 20 T cell receptor beta chains sequenced from one sample in a study of blood T cell repertoires in COVID-19. Measured with immunoSEQ multiplex PCR; TCRdb has only the in-frame clones, and not every one. Of 350,000 to 450,000 clones in the sample, over 75% were seen once. Material for sequencing was PBMCs or T cells enriched from blood (not recorded which). Source of these receptors: a man aged 40-49 years in a cohort exposed to, infected with or recovered from COVID-19 (not recorded which).

The chain uses TRBV5-1 and TRBJ1-2; 8 bases match TRBD1. Germline trimming cut 4 bases from V and 6 bases from J; bases unmatched to any gene: 5. CDR1 is SGHRS and CDR2 is YFSETQ in the germline V gene. This CDR3 is 13 amino acids long. The CDR3 protein is CASSAQGADGYTF. In DNA, the CDR3 is TGCGCCAGCAGCGCCCAGGGGGCCGATGGCTACACCTTC.

This chain joins TRBV25-1 and TRBJ1-4; D might be TRBD1 (6 bases). This CDR3 spans 11 amino acids. Germline loops: CDR1 MGHDK, CDR2 SYGVNS. The ends were cut back, 4 bases at V and 11 bases at J, with 8 bases in the middle. CDR3 nucleotides: TGTGCCAGCAGTGGAAGGGGGAAACTGTTTTTT. Protein product: CASSGRGKLFF.

In its sample, this clone was seen once. The sample holds other DNA sequences that translate to the same CDR3. The chain recombines TRBV20-1 with TRBJ1-2, with 7 bases lining up with TRBD1. This CDR3 is 11 amino acids long. Germline V gene data show CDR1 as DFQATT and CDR2 as SNEGSKA (reference sequence). The J segment lost 7 bases and the V segment lost 6 bases, leaving 5 bases of the junction unmatched. The CDR3 spells CSARTGRGYTF. CDR3 sequence (DNA): TGCAGTGCCCGGACAGGACGTGGCTACACCTTC.

This clone was picked up one time. This chain's CDR3 is CASSLAVGTALNTEAFF. The CDR3 bases are TGCGCCAGCAGCTTGGCCGTTGGGACAGCCCTGAACACTGAAGCTTTCTTT. The chain is built from TRBV5-1 and TRBJ1-1, with TRBD1 identical over 7 bases. Per germline, CDR1 SGHRS and CDR2 YFSETQ. The CDR3 runs to 17 residues. Trimming cost V 0 bases and J 0 bases; bases outside gene matches: 8.

J is TRBJ2-2 and V is TRBV3-1 (or the pseudogene TRBV3-2); D remains unclear. CDR3 length: 14 residues. V shed 3 bases and J shed 3 bases, with 8 bases lying between them. CDR1 and CDR2 (germline): LGHDT, YNNKEL (reference sequence). The CDR3 spells CASSHNGDTGELFF. The CDR3 DNA reads as TGTGCCAGCAGCCACAACGGAGACACCGGGGAGCTGTTTTTT.

In DNA, the CDR3 is TGTGCCAGCAGTCCACTGGACAGGACGGGGCGGCCCCAGCATTTT. This gives the protein CASSPLDRTGRPQHF. The V gene is TRBV28, the J gene TRBJ1-5, with TRBD1 matching 7 bases. The germline gives CDR1 MDHEN, CDR2 SYDVKM. The CDR3 is 15 amino acids. With V trimmed by 5 bases and J by 9 bases, 13 bases remained unmatched.

This clone has just a few counts. The V gene is TRBV4-1, the J gene TRBJ1-6; no firm D call. This CDR3 has 13 amino acids. Germline V gives CDR1 MGHRA, CDR2 YSYEKL. Deletions cut 0 bases from V and 11 bases from J, with 8 bases between. CDR3 loop: CASSQEAGTPLHF. The DNA for the CDR3 is TGCGCCAGCAGCCAAGAGGCAGGAACACCCCTCCACTTT.

The chain couples TRBV30 to TRBJ2-3; TRBD1 matches at 8 bases. With V trimmed by 5 bases and J by 1 base, 2 bases remained unmatched. CDR1 is GTSNPN, CDR2 SVGIG, per germline (reference sequence). The CDR3 totals 13 residues. The CDR3 coding sequence is TGTGCCTGGTCAGGGGGCGGCACAGATACGCAGTATTTT. Its translation is CAWSGGGTDTQYF.

This clone showed up just a few times. The chain joins TRBV19 to TRBJ1-1, with D tentatively TRBD1 (6 bases). Trimming removed 6 bases at V and 1 base at J, with 18 bases between. Germline lookup yields CDR1 LNHDA and CDR2 SQIVND (reference sequence). The CDR3 runs to 16 residues. Here the CDR3 reads CASRPGTLGRNTEAFF. CDR3 coding DNA: TGTGCCAGTAGGCCCGGGACATTGGGACGGAACACTGAAGCTTTCTTT. The full variable domain, with the rest looked up from reference TRBV19 and TRBJ1-1, is DGGITQSPKYLFRKEGQNVTLSCEQNLNHDAMYWYRQDPGQGLRLIYYSQIVNDFQKGDIAEGYSVSREKKESFPLTVTSAQKNPTAFYLCASRPGTLGRNTEAFFGQGTRLTVV.

The J gene is TRBJ2-1, the V gene TRBV10-1, with D possibly TRBD2 on 6 matching bases. From germline, CDR1 is WNHNN and CDR2 SYGVQD (reference sequence). The CDR3 runs to 15 residues. V gave up 4 bases and J gave up 9 bases, with 19 bases separating them. The chain's CDR3 is CASSGGAGSAVEQFF. The CDR3 DNA sequence: TGCGCCAGCAGTGGCGGGGCGGGATCGGCCGTTGAGCAGTTCTTC.

J is TRBJ2-3 and V is TRBV11-2; 9 bases align to TRBD2. The CDR3 runs 16 residues. V was pared by 5 bases and J by 2 bases, with 8 bases of the junction left unmatched. Germline CDR1 SGHAT, CDR2 FQNNGV. The CDR3 loop is CASSRRLAEDTDTQYF. The CDR3 DNA is TGTGCCAGCAGCCGTCGACTAGCGGAAGACACAGATACGCAGTATTTT.

This chain uses TRBV5-6 with TRBJ2-3; a possible D gene is TRBD2 (6 bases). Trimming removed 4 bases from V and 4 bases from J, with 16 bases in between. Germline V gene lookup returns CDR1 SGHDT and CDR2 YYEEEE. The CDR3 length is 15 residues. The CDR3 is CASSGAGWEADTQYF. In DNA form, the CDR3 reads TGTGCCAGCAGCGGCGCAGGGTGGGAGGCAGATACGCAGTATTTT.

This clone was counted once. V is TRBV3-1 (or the pseudogene TRBV3-2) and J is TRBJ2-1; 7 bases are a match to TRBD2. Germline V gives CDR1 LGHDT, CDR2 YNNKEL (reference sequence). V lost 11 bases to trimming and J lost 10 bases; unmatched junction nucleotides: 5. CDR3 length equals 10 residues. This CDR3 is CASRGSEQFF. The DNA for the CDR3 is TGTGCCTCGCGGGGGAGCGAGCAGTTCTTC.

CDR3 sequence (DNA): TGTGCCAGTCCAGGGGGATTAGTGACAGATACGCAGTATTTT. Its translation is CASPGGLVTDTQYF. This chain uses TRBV27 with TRBJ2-3; 7 nucleotides align to TRBD1. The V gene end was trimmed by 9 bases and the J gene end by 3 bases; junction bases not matched to a gene: 9. Germline V gene data show CDR1 as MNHEY and CDR2 as SMNVEV (reference sequence). The CDR3 loop spans 14 amino acids.

The chain is built from TRBV10-3 and TRBJ1-6; the match to TRBD1 covers 7 bases. This CDR3 has 13 amino acids. Unmatched junction bases numbered 3, after V lost 7 bases and J lost 6 bases. Germline-derived CDR1 and CDR2 are ENHRY and SYGVKD. The CDR3 protein is CAIKGQFNSPLHF. For the CDR3, the DNA is TGTGCCATCAAGGGACAGTTTAATTCACCCCTCCACTTT.

The chain combines TRBV5-1 with TRBJ2-7, with unresolved D. Germline values: CDR1 SGHRS, CDR2 YFSETQ. Between the trimmed V and J ends, which lost 1 base and 1 base, there was a span of 15 bases. CDR3 length: 16 residues. CDR3 nucleotides: TGCGCCAGCAGCTTGACTCTGGGCCGGCCTTCCTACGAGCAGTACTTC. Its translation: CASSLTLGRPSYEQYF.

The chain uses TRBV28 and TRBJ2-5; 10 nucleotides match TRBD2. CDR1 and CDR2 (germline): MDHEN, SYDVKM. V lost 4 bases and J lost 3; bases outside the gene matches: 8. The CDR3 has 16 residues. For the CDR3, the DNA is TGTGCCAGCAGTTCCCCCCTAGCGGGAGAGGAAGAGACCCAGTACTTC. This sequence encodes CASSSPLAGEEETQYF. Drawing the rest from reference TRBV28 and TRBJ2-5, the complete variable domain is DVKVTQSSRYLVKRTGEKVFLECVQDMDHENMFWYRQDPGLGLRLIYFSYDVKMKEKGDIPEGYSVSREKKERFSLILESASTNQTSMYLCASSSPLAGEEETQYFGPGTRLLVL.

The gene calls are TRBV28 and TRBJ2-7, with 10 bases matching TRBD1. The CDR3 contains 14 residues. Germline V gene data show CDR1 as MDHEN and CDR2 as SYDVKM. Unmatched junction bases numbered 6, after V lost 7 bases and J lost 3 bases. The CDR3 DNA reads TGTGCCAGCACCCTCCGGGACAGGGGCTACGAGCAGTACTTC. Translation: CASTLRDRGYEQYF.

The chain has TRBV21-1 and TRBJ2-7; TRBD2, the table's D call, lacks a check against the DNA. TRBV21-1 is reported as a pseudogene. The CDR3 has 14 residues. The CDR3 sequence: CASIGLAGDGEQYF. In nucleotides, the CDR3 is TGTGCCAGCATCGGACTAGCGGGAGATGGAGAGCAGTACTTC.

DNA of the CDR3: TGTGCCAGCAGTGATTATAGGGGCTTAGATAAGAATGAGCAGTTCTTC. Residues: CASSDYRGLDKNEQFF. The chain combines TRBV25-1 with TRBJ2-1, with D perhaps TRBD1 (5 bases). The CDR3 consists of 16 residues. The germline gives CDR1 MGHDK, CDR2 SYGVNS. The V and J ends lost 3 bases and 7 bases respectively, with 19 bases between them.